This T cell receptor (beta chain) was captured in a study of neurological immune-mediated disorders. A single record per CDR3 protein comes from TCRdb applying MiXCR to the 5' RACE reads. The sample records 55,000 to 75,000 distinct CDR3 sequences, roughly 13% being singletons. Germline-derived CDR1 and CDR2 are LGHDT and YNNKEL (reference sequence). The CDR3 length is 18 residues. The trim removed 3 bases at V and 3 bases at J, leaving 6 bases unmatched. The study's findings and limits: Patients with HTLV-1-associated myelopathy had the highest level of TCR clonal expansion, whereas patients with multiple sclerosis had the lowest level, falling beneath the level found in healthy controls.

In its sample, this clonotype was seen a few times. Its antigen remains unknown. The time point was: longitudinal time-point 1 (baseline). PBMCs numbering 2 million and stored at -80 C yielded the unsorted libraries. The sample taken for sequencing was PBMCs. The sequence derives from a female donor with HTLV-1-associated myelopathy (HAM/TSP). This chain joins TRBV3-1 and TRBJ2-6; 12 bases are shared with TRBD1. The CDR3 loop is CASSHGTGGYFGANVLTF. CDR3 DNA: TGTGCCAGCAGCCACGGGACAGGGGGCTATTTTGGGGCCAACGTCCTGACTTTC.